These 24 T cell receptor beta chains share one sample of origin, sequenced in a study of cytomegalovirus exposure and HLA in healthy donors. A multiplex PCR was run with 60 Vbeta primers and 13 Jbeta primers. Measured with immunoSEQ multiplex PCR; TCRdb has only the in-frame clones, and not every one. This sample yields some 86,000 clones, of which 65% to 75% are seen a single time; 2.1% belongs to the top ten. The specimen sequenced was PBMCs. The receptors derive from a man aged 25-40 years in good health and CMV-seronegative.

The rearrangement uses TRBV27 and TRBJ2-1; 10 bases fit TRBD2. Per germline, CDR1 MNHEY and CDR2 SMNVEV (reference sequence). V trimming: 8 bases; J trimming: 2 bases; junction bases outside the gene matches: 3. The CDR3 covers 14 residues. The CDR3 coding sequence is TGTGCCAGCGGAACTAGCGGGACCTACAATGAGCAGTTCTTC. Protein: CASGTSGTYNEQFF.

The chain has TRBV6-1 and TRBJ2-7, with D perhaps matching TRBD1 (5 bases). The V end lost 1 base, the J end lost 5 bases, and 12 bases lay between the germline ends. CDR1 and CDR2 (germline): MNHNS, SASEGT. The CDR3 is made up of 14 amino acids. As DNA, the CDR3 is TGTGCCAGCAGTGAAGGCCAGGGTATCGACGAGCAGTACTTC. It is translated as CASSEGQGIDEQYF.

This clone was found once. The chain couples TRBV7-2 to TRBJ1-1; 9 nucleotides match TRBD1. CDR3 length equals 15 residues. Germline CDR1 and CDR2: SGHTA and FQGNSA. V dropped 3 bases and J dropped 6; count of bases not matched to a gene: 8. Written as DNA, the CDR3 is TGTGCCAGCAGCTTCTGGACAGGGGCGGGGGCTGAAGCTTTCTTT. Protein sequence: CASSFWTGAGAEAFF.

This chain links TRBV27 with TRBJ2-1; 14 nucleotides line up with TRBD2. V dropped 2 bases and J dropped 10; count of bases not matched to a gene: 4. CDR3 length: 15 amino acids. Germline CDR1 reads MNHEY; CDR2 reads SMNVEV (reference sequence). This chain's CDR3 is CASSLGLAGGHEQFF. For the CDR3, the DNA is TGTGCCAGCAGTTTAGGACTAGCGGGAGGCCACGAGCAGTTCTTC.

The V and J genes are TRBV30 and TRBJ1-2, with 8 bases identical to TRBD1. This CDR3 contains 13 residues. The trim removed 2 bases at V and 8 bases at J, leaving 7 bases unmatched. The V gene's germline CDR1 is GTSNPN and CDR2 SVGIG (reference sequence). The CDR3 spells CAWSYGQGSGYTF. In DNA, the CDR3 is TGTGCCTGGAGTTACGGACAGGGAAGCGGCTACACCTTC.

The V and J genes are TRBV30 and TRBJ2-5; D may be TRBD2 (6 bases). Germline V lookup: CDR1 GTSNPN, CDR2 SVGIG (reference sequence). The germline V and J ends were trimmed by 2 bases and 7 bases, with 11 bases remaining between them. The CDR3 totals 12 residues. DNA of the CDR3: TGTGCCTGGAGTTACGGGACTGCGACCCAGTACTTC. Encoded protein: CAWSYGTATQYF.

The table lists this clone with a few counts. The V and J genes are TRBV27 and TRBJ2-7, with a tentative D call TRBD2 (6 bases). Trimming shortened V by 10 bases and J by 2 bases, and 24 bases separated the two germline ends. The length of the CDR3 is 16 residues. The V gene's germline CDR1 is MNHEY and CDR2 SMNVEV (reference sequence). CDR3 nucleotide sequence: TGTGCCACCATGCACCGGGTCGGGAGTGCCGCCTACGAGCAGTACTTC. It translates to CATMHRVGSAAYEQYF.

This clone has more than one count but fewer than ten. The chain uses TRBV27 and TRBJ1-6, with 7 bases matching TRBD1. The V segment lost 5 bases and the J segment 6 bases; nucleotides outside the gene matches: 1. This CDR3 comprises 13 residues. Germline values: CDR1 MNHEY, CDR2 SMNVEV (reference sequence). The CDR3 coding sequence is TGTGCCAGCAGTAACAGGGGTAATTCACCCCTCCACTTT. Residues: CASSNRGNSPLHF.

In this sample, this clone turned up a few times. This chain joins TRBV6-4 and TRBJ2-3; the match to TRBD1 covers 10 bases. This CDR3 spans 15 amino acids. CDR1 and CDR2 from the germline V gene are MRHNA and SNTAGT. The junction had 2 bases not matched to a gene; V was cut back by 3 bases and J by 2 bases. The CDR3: CASSEGQGDTDTQYF. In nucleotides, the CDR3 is TGTGCCAGCAGTGAAGGACAGGGGGACACAGATACGCAGTATTTT.

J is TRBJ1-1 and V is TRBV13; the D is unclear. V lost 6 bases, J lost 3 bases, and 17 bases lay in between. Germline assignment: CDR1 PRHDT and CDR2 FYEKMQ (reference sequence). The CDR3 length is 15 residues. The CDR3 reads CASSNSREGYTEAFF. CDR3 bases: TGTGCCAGCAGTAACTCTCGGGAAGGATACACTGAAGCTTTCTTT.

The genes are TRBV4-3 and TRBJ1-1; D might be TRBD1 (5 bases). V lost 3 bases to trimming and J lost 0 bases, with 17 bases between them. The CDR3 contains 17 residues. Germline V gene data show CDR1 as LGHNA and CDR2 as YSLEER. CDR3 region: CASSHVGADYMNTEAFF. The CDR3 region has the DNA TGCGCCAGCAGCCATGTCGGGGCGGACTACATGAACACTGAAGCTTTCTTT.

CDR3 in amino acids: CSTKQGANTEAFF. In DNA, the CDR3 is TGCAGCACTAAACAGGGGGCGAACACTGAAGCTTTCTTT. The rearrangement joins TRBV29-1 to TRBJ1-1; 9 nucleotides match TRBD1. The CDR3 sequence is 13 residues long. Looked up from germline, CDR1 is SQVTM and CDR2 is ANQGSEA. Trimming at V came to 8 bases and at J to 1 base, leaving 5 bases not matched to a gene.

In DNA, the CDR3 is TGTGCCAGCAGCGTAGATTTTCCAGACGGGGGTGAAGCTTTCTTT. This encodes CASSVDFPDGGEAFF. This chain joins TRBV9 and TRBJ1-1, with a tentative D call TRBD1 (5 bases). The CDR3 is 15 residues long. Trimming left V 0 bases short and J 7 bases short, with 16 bases between. Germline V CDR1 and CDR2: SGDLS, YYNGEE.

The CDR3 sequence: CASSFEQGNTEAFF. The CDR3 DNA follows: TGTGCCAGCAGCTTCGAACAGGGGAACACTGAAGCTTTCTTT. This chain joins TRBV11-1 and TRBJ1-1, with a tentative D call TRBD1 (6 bases). The germline gives CDR1 SGHAT, CDR2 FQDESV (reference sequence). V was clipped by 3 bases and J by 1 base, with 9 bases between them. CDR3 length: 14 residues.

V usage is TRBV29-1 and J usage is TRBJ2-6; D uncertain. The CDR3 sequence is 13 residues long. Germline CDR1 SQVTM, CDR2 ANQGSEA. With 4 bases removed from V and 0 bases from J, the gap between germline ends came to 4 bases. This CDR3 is CSVAVSGANVLTF. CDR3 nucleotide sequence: TGCAGCGTTGCGGTCTCTGGGGCCAACGTCCTGACTTTC. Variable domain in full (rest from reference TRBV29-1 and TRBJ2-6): SAVISQKPSRDICQRGTSLTIQCQVDSQVTMMFWYRQQPGQSLTLIATANQGSEATYESGFVIDKFPISRPNLTFSTLTVSNMSPEDSSIYLCSVAVSGANVLTFGAGSRLTVL.

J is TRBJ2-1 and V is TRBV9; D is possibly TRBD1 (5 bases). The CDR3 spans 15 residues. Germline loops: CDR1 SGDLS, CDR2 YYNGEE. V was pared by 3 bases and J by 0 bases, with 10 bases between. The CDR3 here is CASSAGGASYNEQFF. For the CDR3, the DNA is TGTGCCAGCAGCGCCGGTGGGGCCTCCTACAATGAGCAGTTCTTC.

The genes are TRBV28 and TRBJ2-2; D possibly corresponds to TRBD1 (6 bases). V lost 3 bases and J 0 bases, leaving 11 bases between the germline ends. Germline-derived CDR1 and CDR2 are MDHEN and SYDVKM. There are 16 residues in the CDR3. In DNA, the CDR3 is TGTGCCAGCAGTTTCCGGAACAGGGCGAACACCGGGGAGCTGTTTTTT. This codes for CASSFRNRANTGELFF.

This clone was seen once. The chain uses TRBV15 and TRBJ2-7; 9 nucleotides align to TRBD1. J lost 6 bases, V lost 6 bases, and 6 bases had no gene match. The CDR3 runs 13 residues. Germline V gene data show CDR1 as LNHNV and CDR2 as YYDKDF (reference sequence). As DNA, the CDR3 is TGTGCCACCAGGCTGGACAGGGGTTCCGAGCAGTACTTC. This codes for CATRLDRGSEQYF.

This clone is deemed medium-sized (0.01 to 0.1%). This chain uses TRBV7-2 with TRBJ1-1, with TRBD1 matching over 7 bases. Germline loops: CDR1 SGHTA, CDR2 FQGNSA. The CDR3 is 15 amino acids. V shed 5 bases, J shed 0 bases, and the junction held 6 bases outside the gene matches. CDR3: CASSRRDSLNTEAFF. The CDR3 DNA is TGTGCCAGCAGCCGACGGGACAGTTTGAACACTGAAGCTTTCTTT.

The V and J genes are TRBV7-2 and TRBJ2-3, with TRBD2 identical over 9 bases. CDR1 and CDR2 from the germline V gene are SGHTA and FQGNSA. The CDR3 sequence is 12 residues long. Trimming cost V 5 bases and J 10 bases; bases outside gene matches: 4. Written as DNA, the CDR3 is TGTGCCAGCAGCGCTCTAGCGGGGCCGCAGTATTTT. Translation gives CASSALAGPQYF.

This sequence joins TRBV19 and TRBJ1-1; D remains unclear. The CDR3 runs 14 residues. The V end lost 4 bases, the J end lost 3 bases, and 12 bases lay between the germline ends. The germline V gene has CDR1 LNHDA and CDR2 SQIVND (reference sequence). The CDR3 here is CASSKPRRDTEAFF. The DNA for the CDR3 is TGTGCCAGTAGTAAGCCCCGGAGGGACACTGAAGCTTTCTTT.

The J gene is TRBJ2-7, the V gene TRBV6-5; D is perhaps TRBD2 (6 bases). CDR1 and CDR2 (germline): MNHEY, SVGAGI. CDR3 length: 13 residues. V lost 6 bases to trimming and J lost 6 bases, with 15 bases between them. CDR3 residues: CASRGTPPREQYF. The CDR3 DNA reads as TGTGCCAGCAGAGGGACTCCTCCTCGCGAGCAGTACTTC.

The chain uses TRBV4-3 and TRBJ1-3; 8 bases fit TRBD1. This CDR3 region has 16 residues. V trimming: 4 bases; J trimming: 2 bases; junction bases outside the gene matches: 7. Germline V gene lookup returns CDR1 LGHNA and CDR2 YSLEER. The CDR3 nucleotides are TGCGCCAGCAGCCGGTATCAGGACAGGGCTGGAAACACCATATATTTT. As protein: CASSRYQDRAGNTIYF.

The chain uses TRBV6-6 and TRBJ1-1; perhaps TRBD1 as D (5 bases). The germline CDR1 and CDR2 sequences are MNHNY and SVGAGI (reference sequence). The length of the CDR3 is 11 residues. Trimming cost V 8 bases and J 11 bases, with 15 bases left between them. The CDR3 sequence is CASEAGQGAFF. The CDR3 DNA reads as TGTGCCAGCGAGGCCGGCCAGGGCGCTTTCTTT.